One and the same sample provided the 9 T cell receptor beta chains below, sequenced in a study of T-cell reconstitution after alpha-beta-depleted transplantation in children. Unique molecular identifiers featured in how the TCRbeta library was prepared. TCRdb independently ran MiXCR on the PCR reads; one entry per CDR3 protein. The table shows about 420,000 distinct CDR3 sequences, with 11% occurring only once. Source: PBMCs from the stem cell graft donor, taken from the stem cell graft. All receptors derive from a human donor who donated a stem cell graft to a child with acute myeloid leukemia.

In its sample, this clonotype was seen a few times. The rearrangement joins TRBV29-1 to TRBJ2-5, with 11 positions matching TRBD2. Per germline, CDR1 SQVTM and CDR2 ANQGSEA. J gave up 3 bases and V 5 bases, and 8 bases lay outside the gene matches. The CDR3 length is 15 residues. The CDR3 here is CSVQLAGVWEETQYF. The CDR3 DNA reads as TGCAGCGTTCAACTAGCGGGGGTTTGGGAAGAGACCCAGTACTTC.

This clonotype showed up just a few times. The chain employs TRBV7-2 and TRBJ2-1; D unclear. This CDR3 is built from 9 residues. V was shortened by 4 bases and J by 16 bases, with 8 bases between the two germline ends. Per the germline V gene, CDR1 is SGHTA and CDR2 is FQGNSA. As DNA, the CDR3 is TGTGCCAGCAGCTACCCCCTATTCTTC. The encoded protein is CASSYPLFF.

The CDR3 coding sequence is TGCAGCGTTGAAGATCCTAGTAACGGCGGCTACACCTTC. It specifies CSVEDPSNGGYTF. The J gene is TRBJ1-2, the V gene TRBV29-1; no definite D call. CDR3 length equals 13 residues. The V end was cut by 0 bases, the J end by 8 bases, with 13 bases between. Looked up from germline, CDR1 is SQVTM and CDR2 is ANQGSEA.

This clonotype occurred many times. The chain carries TRBV20-1 and TRBJ2-7; 12 bases line up with TRBD2. This CDR3 has 17 amino acids. With V trimmed by 0 bases and J by 4 bases, 10 bases remained unmatched. Germline-derived CDR1 and CDR2 are DFQATT and SNEGSKA (reference sequence). CDR3 nucleotides: TGCAGTGCTAGAGATGCCCGGGCTAGCGGGAGGGCGTACGAGCAGTACTTC. Residues: CSARDARASGRAYEQYF.

At least ten counts were recorded for this clonotype. This sequence joins TRBV20-1 and TRBJ2-2; TRBD2 matches 10 bases. Germline assignment: CDR1 DFQATT and CDR2 SNEGSKA (reference sequence). The junction had 3 bases not matched to a gene; V was cut back by 1 base and J by 4 bases. The length of the CDR3 is 15 residues. The CDR3, as DNA: TGCAGTGCTAGAGCAAGCGGGAGGGCCACCGGGGAGCTGTTTTTT. Translated: CSARASGRATGELFF.

This clonotype has just a few counts. The V call is TRBV4-1, the J call TRBJ2-2; TRBD1 matches at 9 bases. V shed 6 bases and J 6 bases; nucleotides not matched to a gene: 8. CDR1 is MGHRA and CDR2 is YSYEKL in the germline V gene. There are 15 residues in the CDR3. CDR3 residues: CASSPDRGGSGELFF. In DNA, the CDR3 is TGCGCCAGCAGTCCGGACAGGGGAGGGTCCGGGGAGCTGTTTTTT.

The rearrangement joins TRBV29-1 to TRBJ2-7; 8 positions match TRBD1. This CDR3 spans 12 amino acids. Germline V lookup: CDR1 SQVTM, CDR2 ANQGSEA. V shed 3 bases and J 2 bases; nucleotides not matched to a gene: 0. The DNA for the CDR3 is TGCAGCGTTGAGGACAGGGCCTACGAGCAGTACTTC. Protein: CSVEDRAYEQYF.

This clonotype was recorded a few times. The chain is built from TRBV6-5 and TRBJ2-7, with D maybe TRBD1 (6 bases). The CDR3 contains 11 residues. V shed 6 bases and J shed 12 bases, with 15 bases lying between them. CDR1 and CDR2 from the germline V gene are MNHEY and SVGAGI. As DNA, the CDR3 is TGTGCCAGCAGGGACTCAGGGGCGCTGTACTTC. Its translation: CASRDSGALYF.

This clonotype was seen at least ten times. V and J are TRBV10-3 and TRBJ2-5, with 9 positions matching TRBD1. With V trimmed by 3 bases and J by 4 bases, 6 bases remained unmatched. Germline V gene data show CDR1 as ENHRY and CDR2 as SYGVKD. The CDR3 spans 15 residues. CDR3 loop: CAISDSRQGVETQYF. The CDR3 DNA reads TGTGCCATCAGTGACTCCCGACAGGGGGTAGAGACCCAGTACTTC.